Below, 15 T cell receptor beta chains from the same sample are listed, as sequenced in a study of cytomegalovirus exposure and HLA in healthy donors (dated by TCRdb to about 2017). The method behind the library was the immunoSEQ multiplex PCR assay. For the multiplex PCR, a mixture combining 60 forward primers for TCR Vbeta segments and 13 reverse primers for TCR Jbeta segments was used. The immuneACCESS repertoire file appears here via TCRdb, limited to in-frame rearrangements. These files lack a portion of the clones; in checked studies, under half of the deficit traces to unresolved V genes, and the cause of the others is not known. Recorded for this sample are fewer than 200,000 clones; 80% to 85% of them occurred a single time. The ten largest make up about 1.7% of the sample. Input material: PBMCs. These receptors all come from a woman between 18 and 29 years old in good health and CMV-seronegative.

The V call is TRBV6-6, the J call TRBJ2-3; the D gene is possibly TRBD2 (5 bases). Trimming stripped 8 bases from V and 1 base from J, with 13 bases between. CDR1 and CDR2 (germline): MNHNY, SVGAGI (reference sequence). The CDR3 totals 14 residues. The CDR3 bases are TGTGCCAGCTCACGAGGGTGGCGCACAGATACGCAGTATTTT. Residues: CASSRGWRTDTQYF.

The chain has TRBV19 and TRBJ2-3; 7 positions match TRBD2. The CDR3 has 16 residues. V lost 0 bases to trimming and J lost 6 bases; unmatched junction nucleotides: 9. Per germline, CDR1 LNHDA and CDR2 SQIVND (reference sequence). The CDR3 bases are TGTGCCAGTAGTATAGATCTCGGAGCGGGAATGGATACGCAGTATTTT. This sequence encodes CASSIDLGAGMDTQYF.

CDR3 amino acids: CASSYSTSGPTDTQYF. CDR3 DNA: TGTGCCAGCAGTTACTCGACTAGCGGGCCCACAGATACGCAGTATTTT. This chain uses TRBV6-5 with TRBJ2-3, with 10 bases identical to TRBD2. The CDR3 contains 16 residues. J was trimmed by 2 bases and V by 0 bases; bases with no gene match: 2. The germline CDR1 and CDR2 sequences are MNHEY and SVGAGI.

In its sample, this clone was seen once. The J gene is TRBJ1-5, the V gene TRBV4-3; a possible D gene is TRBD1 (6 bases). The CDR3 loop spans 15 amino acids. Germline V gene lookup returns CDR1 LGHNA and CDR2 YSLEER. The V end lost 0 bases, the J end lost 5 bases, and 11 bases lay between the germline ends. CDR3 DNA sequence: TGCGCCAGCAGCCAAGATCGGGGGGCCGATCAGCCCCAGCATTTT. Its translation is CASSQDRGADQPQHF.

The CDR3 DNA sequence: TGTGCCAGCTCCACCGCCGGGACTAGCGAAAATTACAATGAGCAGTTCTTC. It yields the protein CASSTAGTSENYNEQFF. The rearrangement joins TRBV18 to TRBJ2-1, with TRBD2 matching 10 bases. The CDR3 covers 17 residues. Germline-derived CDR1 and CDR2 are KGHSH and LQKENI. The junction had 12 bases not matched to a gene; V was cut back by 6 bases and J by 4 bases.

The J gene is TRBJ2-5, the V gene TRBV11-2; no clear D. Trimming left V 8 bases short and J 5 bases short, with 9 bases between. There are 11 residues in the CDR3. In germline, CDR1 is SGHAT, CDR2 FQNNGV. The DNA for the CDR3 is TGTGCCAGCCTTAACCGGGAGACCCAGTACTTC. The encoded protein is CASLNRETQYF.

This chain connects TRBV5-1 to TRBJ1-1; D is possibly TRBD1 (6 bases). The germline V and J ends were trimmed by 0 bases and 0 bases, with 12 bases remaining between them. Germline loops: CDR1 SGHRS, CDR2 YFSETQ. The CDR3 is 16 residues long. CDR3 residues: CASSLVFDRMNTEAFF. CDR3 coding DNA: TGCGCCAGCAGCTTGGTTTTTGACAGGATGAACACTGAAGCTTTCTTT.

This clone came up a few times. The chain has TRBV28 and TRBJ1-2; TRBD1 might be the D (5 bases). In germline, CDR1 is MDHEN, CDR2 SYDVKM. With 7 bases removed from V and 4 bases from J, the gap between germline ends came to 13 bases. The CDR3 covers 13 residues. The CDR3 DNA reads TGTGCCAGCAAGCCCGACAGTGCCTATGGCTACACCTTC. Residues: CASKPDSAYGYTF.

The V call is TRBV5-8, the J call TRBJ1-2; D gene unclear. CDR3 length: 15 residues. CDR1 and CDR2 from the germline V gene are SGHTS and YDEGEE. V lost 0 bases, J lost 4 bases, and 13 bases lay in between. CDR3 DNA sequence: TGTGCCAGCAGCTTGGGTTCGGGATCCTCCTATGGCTACACCTTC. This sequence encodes CASSLGSGSSYGYTF.

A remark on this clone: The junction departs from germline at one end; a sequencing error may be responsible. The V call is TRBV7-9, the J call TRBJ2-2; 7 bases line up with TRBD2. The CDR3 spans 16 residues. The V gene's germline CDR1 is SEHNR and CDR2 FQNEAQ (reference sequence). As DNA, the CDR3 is TGTTCCAGCAGCCCGTATAGCGGGCCCCGAGTTTGGGAGCTGTTTTTT. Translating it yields CSSSPYSGPRVWELFF.

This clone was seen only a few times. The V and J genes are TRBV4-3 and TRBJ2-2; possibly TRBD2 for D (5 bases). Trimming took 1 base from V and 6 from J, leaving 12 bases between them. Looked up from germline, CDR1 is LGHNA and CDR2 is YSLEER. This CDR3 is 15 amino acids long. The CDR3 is CASSQARLAPGELFF. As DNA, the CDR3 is TGCGCCAGCAGCCAAGCGAGGCTAGCCCCCGGGGAGCTGTTTTTT.

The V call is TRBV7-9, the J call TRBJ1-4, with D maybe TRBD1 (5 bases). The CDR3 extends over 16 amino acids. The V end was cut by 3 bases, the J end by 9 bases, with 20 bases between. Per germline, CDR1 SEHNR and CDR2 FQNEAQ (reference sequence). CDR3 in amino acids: CASSFESQGGRKKLFF. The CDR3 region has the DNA TGTGCCAGCAGCTTTGAGTCGCAGGGTGGTAGAAAAAAACTGTTTTTT.

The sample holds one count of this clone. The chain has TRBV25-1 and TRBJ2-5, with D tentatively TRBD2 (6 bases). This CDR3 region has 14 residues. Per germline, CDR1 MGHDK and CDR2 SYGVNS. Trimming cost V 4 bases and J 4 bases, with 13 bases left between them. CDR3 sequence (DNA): TGTGCCAGCAGTGGGGCGGGGATACGAGAGACCCAGTACTTC. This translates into CASSGAGIRETQYF.

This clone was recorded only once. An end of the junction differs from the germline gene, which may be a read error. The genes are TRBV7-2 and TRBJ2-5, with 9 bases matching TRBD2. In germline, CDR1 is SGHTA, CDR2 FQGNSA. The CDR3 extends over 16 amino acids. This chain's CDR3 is CAGSTGVAGDQETQYF. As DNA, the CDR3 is TGTGCCGGCAGCACTGGGGTAGCGGGGGACCAAGAGACCCAGTACTTC. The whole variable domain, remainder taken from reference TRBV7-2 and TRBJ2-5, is GAGVSQSPSNKVTEKGKDVELRCDPISGHTALYWYRQSLGQGLEFLIYFQGNSAPDKSGLPSDRFSAERTGGSVSTLTIQRTQQEDSAVYLCAGSTGVAGDQETQYFGPGTRLLVL.

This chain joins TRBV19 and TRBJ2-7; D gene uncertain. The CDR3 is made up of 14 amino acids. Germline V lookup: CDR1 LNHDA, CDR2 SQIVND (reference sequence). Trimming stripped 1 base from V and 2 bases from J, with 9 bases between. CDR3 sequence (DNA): TGTGCCAGTAGTATAGGTGGCGGAACCTACGAGCAGTACTTC. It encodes CASSIGGGTYEQYF.